Listed below are T cell receptor beta chains from one sample, sequenced in a study of cytomegalovirus exposure and HLA in healthy donors. Some clones are missing from TCRdb's copy, which holds only in-frame ones; the method was immunoSEQ multiplex PCR. The profile shows about 160,000 clones, less than 80% of them singletons. The sequencing input was PBMCs. The receptors were sampled from a man aged 40-49 years in good health and CMV-seronegative. Each CDR3 is given with its conserved first and last residue. A D gene is named only where the DNA matches it firmly. Rows may omit the clone size; those that give it use once, few, many or a size class.

V	J	size	D	DNA	CDR3
TRBV19	TRBJ2-7	.	.	TGTGCCAGTAGCGTGGACATTTCCTACGAGCAGTACTTC	CASSVDISYEQYF
TRBV6-1	TRBJ2-3	.	.	TGTGCCAGCAGTGATCAGGGGGATACGCAGTATTTT	CASSDQGDTQYF
TRBV7-9	TRBJ1-4	.	.	TGTGCCAGCAGCTTAGAAAGGGGTAACGCCGCTAATGAAAAACTGTTTTTT	CASSLERGNAANEKLFF
TRBV23-1	TRBJ1-3	once	.	TGCGCCAGCAGTCAATCGGGGGCCGAGACAGGAAACTCTGGAAACACCATATATTTT	CASSQSGAETGNSGNTIYF
TRBV18	TRBJ1-4	.	TRBD1	TGTGCCAGCTCACTCGGGACAGGGGCGACTAATGAAAAACTGTTTTTT	CASSLGTGATNEKLFF
TRBV28	TRBJ2-1	few	TRBD1	TGTGCCAGCAGTTCTCCCGGGACAGGGCTACGCTACAATGAGCAGTTCTTC	CASSSPGTGLRYNEQFF
TRBV7-6	TRBJ2-3	.	TRBD1	TGTGCCAGCAGGGGTCAGGGGGCGGGTTGGTATTTT	CASRGQGAGWYF
TRBV12-1	TRBJ1-2	.	.	TGTGCCAGCAGCCAGGGGGGGACAGGGGTCGAAGTACGCTACACCTTC	CASSQGGTGVEVRYTF
TRBV4-1	TRBJ2-3	.	TRBD1	TGCGCCAGCAGTCCAAGCAGGGGGTCCACAGATACGCAGTATTTT	CASSPSRGSTDTQYF
TRBV5-4	TRBJ2-1	.	TRBD2	TGTGCCAGCAGTCTCGGGACTAGCGGGAAATACAATGAGCAGTTCTTC	CASSLGTSGKYNEQFF
TRBV5-1	TRBJ2-5	.	.	TGCGCCAGCAGCTTGGTTCCGTCAGGGGATGGGGAGACCCAGTACTTC	CASSLVPSGDGETQYF
TRBV6-5	TRBJ2-7	few	.	TGTGCCAGCAGTTACTCTGCAGGGTCCTACGAGCAGTACTTC	CASSYSAGSYEQYF
TRBV5-1	TRBJ2-7	.	TRBD2	TGCGCCAGCAGCTCTGGGACTAGCGGGAGGTCATACTACGAGCAGTACTTC	CASSSGTSGRSYYEQYF
TRBV7-2	TRBJ1-2	.	.	TGTGCCAGCCAACCCAGGAGGATGTATGGCTACACCTTC	CASQPRRMYGYTF
TRBV5-1	TRBJ1-1	.	TRBD1	TGCGCCAGCAGCTTGGGACAGGGGGGCACTGAAGCTTTCTTT	CASSLGQGGTEAFF
TRBV29-1	TRBJ2-6	.	.	TGCAGCGTAGGAACGGGGATCTCTGGGGCCAACGTCCTGACTTTC	CSVGTGISGANVLTF
TRBV18	TRBJ2-2	.	TRBD2	TGTGCCAGCTCACCGATCGGACTAGCGGGAGCCGGGGAGCTGTTTTTT	CASSPIGLAGAGELFF
TRBV2	TRBJ1-5	.	.	TGTGCCAGCCGGGAGGACAATCAGCCCCAGCATTTT	CASREDNQPQHF
TRBV7-9	TRBJ2-1	.	.	TGTGCCAGCAGCTTAGGAGGAGGGTTAAAGGGGCATGAGCAGTTCTTC	CASSLGGGLKGHEQFF
TRBV5-4	TRBJ2-5	few	.	TGTGCCAGCAGCTTGGGAGGGGGGGGTCCAGAGACCCAGTACTTC	CASSLGGGGPETQYF
TRBV10-3	TRBJ2-1	.	TRBD2	TGTGCCACGGGACTAGCGGGAGAAGAGCAGTTCTTC	CATGLAGEEQFF
TRBV28	TRBJ1-2	once	TRBD1	TGTGCCAGCAGAATACAGGGGGACTATGGCTACACCTTC	CASRIQGDYGYTF
TRBV7-2	TRBJ2-2	.	.	TGTGCCAGCAACCAGGCCCACAACACCGGGGAGCTGTTTTTT	CASNQAHNTGELFF
TRBV4-1	TRBJ2-3	.	TRBD2	TGCGCCAGCAGCCAAGGGACTCTAGCGGGAGTGGGAGATACGCAGTATTTT	CASSQGTLAGVGDTQYF
TRBV29-1	TRBJ1-4	.	.	TGCAGCGTTTTCACAACTAATGAAAAACTGTTTTTT	CSVFTTNEKLFF
TRBV19	TRBJ2-1	few	TRBD2	TGTGCCAGTAGTATGTTCGGACTAGCGGGCCCCAATGAGCAGTTCTTC	CASSMFGLAGPNEQFF
TRBV5-1	TRBJ2-2	.	TRBD1	TGCGCCAGCAGCCACTTCGGGACAGCAAGCACCGGGGAGCTGTTTTTT	CASSHFGTASTGELFF
TRBV5-1	TRBJ2-1	few	TRBD2	TGCGCCAGCAGCCTAACTAGCGGGAGGTTTCAAACCTACAATGAGCAGTTCTTC	CASSLTSGRFQTYNEQFF
TRBV5-6	TRBJ2-1	.	TRBD2	TGTGCCAGCAGCTTGGTCGGGACTAGCTTCGACAATGAGCAGTTCTTC	CASSLVGTSFDNEQFF
TRBV6-5	TRBJ2-7	.	TRBD2	TGTGCCAGCAGTTACAGTCTAGCGGGTTCCCTCTACGAGCAGTACTTC	CASSYSLAGSLYEQYF
TRBV4-1	TRBJ2-1	.	.	TGCGCCAGCAGCCAACCTAACCTCGGACTTGGAAGGACCTCCCGTGAGCAGTTCTTC	CASSQPNLGLGRTSREQFF
TRBV5-6	TRBJ2-7	.	.	TGTGCCAGCAGCTTGATGACAGAGATCAACGCCTACGAGCAGTACTTC	CASSLMTEINAYEQYF
TRBV6-5	TRBJ2-1	.	TRBD2	TGTGCCAGCAACCTATTGGCGGGAGTTAGTGAGCAGTTCTTC	CASNLLAGVSEQFF
TRBV18	TRBJ2-5	few	.	TGTGCCAGCTCATTTCTAATCGAGGAGACCCAGTACTTC	CASSFLIEETQYF
TRBV12-1	TRBJ2-7	.	.	TGTGCCAGCAGCTACAAAACCGGGACTAGCGGGTCATCATATTGCGAGCAGTACTTC	CASSYKTGTSGSSYCEQYF
TRBV9	TRBJ1-4	.	.	TGTGCCAGCAGCGTAGGGGCAGGGGATGAAAAACTGTTTTTT	CASSVGAGDEKLFF
TRBV28	TRBJ2-6	.	TRBD1	TGTGCCAGCAGTTTAATCGGACAGGGCTTTTCTGGGGCCAACGTCCTGACTTTC	CASSLIGQGFSGANVLTF
TRBV9	TRBJ1-6	.	.	TGTGCCAGCAGCGTAGAAGAAAGCAATAATTCACCCCTCCACTTT	CASSVEESNNSPLHF
TRBV6-5	TRBJ1-1	few	.	TGTGCCAGCAGTTACTCTGCGGGCCTGAACACTGAAGCTTTCTTT	CASSYSAGLNTEAFF
TRBV5-4	TRBJ2-5	.	TRBD1	TGTGCCAGCAGCTTGGAGGGACAGGGGAAGACCCAGTACTTC	CASSLEGQGKTQYF
TRBV28	TRBJ2-7	.	.	TGTGCCAGCAGTTTATATGGCAGGGCCTACGAGCAGTACTTC	CASSLYGRAYEQYF
TRBV11-2	TRBJ2-7	.	TRBD2	TGTGCCAGCAGAAGAGCGGGGATCACCTACGAGCAGTACTTC	CASRRAGITYEQYF
TRBV7-2	TRBJ2-7	.	.	TGTGCCAGCAGCTCCAGACAGAACTACGAGCAGTACTTC	CASSSRQNYEQYF
TRBV11-2	TRBJ2-3	.	TRBD2	TGTGCCAGCAGCATTATAGCGGGGATGGGGACAGATACGCAGTATTTT	CASSIIAGMGTDTQYF
TRBV6-6	TRBJ2-3	.	TRBD2	TGTGCCAGCAAAGGACTAGCGGGTGCAGATACGCAGTATTTT	CASKGLAGADTQYF
TRBV6-1	TRBJ1-5	.	.	TGTGCCACCCAAAAGCGGCCCCAGCATTTT	CATQKRPQHF
TRBV18	TRBJ1-5	.	.	TGTGCCAGCTCACCACCCTACACAGCCGATCAGCCCCAGCATTTT	CASSPPYTADQPQHF
TRBV2	TRBJ1-1	few	.	TGTGCCAGCGAGATTTACAGTAACACTGAAGCTTTCTTT	CASEIYSNTEAFF
TRBV4-3	TRBJ1-4	.	.	TGCGCCAGCAGCCAAGGAAGCGGTGAAAAACTGTTTTTT	CASSQGSGEKLFF
TRBV9	TRBJ2-1	.	TRBD2	TGTGCCAGCAGCGTAGGCGGGAGACCTTACAATGAGCAGTTCTTC	CASSVGGRPYNEQFF
TRBV7-9	TRBJ2-5	.	TRBD2	TGTGCCAGCAGCTTAGTTGTCGGGAGGGCCCGGCCGACCCAGTACTTC	CASSLVVGRARPTQYF